This T cell receptor (beta chain) was sequenced during a study of breast tumors, draining lymph nodes, adjacent tissues. General study results and limits: The data were judged consistent with most tumor T cells coming from lymph node and expanding in tumor. Tumors had less TCR diversity than lymph nodes, more than nontumor tissue. Tumor and nontumor repertoires were significantly more similar in luminal-like than in basal-like breast cancer.

One entry per CDR3 protein results from TCRdb running MiXCR on the multiplex PCR reads. The table lists 160,000 or so distinct CDR3 sequences, approximately 30% of them singletons, with less than 4% in the top ten. This CDR3 has 13 amino acids. CDR1 is SGDLS and CDR2 is YYNGEE in the germline V gene. Trimming left V 3 bases short and J 8 bases short, with 12 bases between. There are a few counts of this clonotype. Its cognate antigen is unknown. Samples came from axillary lymph nodes draining the breast cancer. This clonotype was obtained from a female donor with breast cancer. Some clones in this sample may be carry-over from other donors' samples. The chain joins TRBV9 to TRBJ1-3; D gene ambiguous. Source material: axillary lymph node tissue. Written as DNA, the CDR3 is TGTGCCAGCAGCGGTACCTATGGCTACACCATATATTTT. It codes for CASSGTYGYTIYF.